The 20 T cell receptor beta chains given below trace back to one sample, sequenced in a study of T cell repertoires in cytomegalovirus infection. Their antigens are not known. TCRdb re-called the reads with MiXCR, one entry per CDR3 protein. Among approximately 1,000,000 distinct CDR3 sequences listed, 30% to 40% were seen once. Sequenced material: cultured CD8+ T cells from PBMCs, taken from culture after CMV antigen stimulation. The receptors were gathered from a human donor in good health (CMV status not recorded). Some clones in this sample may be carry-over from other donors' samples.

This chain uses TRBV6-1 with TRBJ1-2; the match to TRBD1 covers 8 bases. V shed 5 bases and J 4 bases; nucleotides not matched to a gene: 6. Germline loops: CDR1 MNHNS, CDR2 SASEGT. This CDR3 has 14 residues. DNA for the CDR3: TGTGCCAGCAGTAAAACAGGGGGGTTCTATGGCTACACCTTC. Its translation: CASSKTGGFYGYTF.

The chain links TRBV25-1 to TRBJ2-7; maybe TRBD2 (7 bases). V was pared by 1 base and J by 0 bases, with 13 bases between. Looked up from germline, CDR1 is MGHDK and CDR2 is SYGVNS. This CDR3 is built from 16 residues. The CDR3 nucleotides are TGTGCCAGCAGTGAATCCAAGGGGGAGGGCTCCTACGAGCAGTACTTC. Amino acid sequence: CASSESKGEGSYEQYF.

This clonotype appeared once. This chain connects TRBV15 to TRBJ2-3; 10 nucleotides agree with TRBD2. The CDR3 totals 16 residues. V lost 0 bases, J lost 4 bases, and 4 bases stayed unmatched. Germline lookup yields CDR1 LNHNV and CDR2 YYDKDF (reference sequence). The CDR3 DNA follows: TGTGCCACCAGCAGAGATGGTCTAGCGGGGGCAGATACGCAGTATTTT. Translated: CATSRDGLAGADTQYF.

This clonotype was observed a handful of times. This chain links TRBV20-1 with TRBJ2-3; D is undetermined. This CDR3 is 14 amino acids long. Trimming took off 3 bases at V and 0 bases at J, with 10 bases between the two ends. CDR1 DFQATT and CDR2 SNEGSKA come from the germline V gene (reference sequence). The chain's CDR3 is CSASRSGSTDTQYF. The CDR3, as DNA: TGCAGTGCTAGTAGGTCGGGCAGCACAGATACGCAGTATTTT.

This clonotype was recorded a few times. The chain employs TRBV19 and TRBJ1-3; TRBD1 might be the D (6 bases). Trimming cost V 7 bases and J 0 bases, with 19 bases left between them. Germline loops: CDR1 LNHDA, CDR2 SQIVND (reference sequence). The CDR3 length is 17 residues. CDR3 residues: CASTDLQGFSSGNTIYF. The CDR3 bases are TGTGCCAGTACCGACCTTCAGGGGTTTAGCTCTGGAAACACCATATATTTT.

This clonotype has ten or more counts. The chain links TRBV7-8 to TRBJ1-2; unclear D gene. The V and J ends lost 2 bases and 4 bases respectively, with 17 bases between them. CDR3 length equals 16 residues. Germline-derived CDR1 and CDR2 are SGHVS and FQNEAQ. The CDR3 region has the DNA TGTGCCAGCAGCTTATCCGGGTCCTCCAACATCTATGGCTACACCTTC. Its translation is CASSLSGSSNIYGYTF. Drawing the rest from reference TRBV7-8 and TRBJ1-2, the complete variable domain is GAGVSQSPRYKVAKRGQDVALRCDPISGHVSLFWYQQALGQGPEFLTYFQNEAQLDKSGLPSDRFFAERPEGSVSTLKIQRTQQEDSAVYLCASSLSGSSNIYGYTFGSGTRLTVV.

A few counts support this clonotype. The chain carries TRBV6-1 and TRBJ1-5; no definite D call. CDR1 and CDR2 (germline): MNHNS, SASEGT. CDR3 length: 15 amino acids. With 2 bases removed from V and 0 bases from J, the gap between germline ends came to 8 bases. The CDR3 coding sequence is TGTGCCAGCAGTGAACGAAGGGATAGCAATCAGCCCCAGCATTTT. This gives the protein CASSERRDSNQPQHF.

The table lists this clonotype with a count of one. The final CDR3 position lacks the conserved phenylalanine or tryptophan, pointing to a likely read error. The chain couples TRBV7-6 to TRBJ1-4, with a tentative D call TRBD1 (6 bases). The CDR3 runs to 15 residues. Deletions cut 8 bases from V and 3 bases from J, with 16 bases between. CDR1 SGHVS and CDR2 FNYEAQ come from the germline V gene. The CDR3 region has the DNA TGTGCCAGCCGACTTCGGGGGACACCTAATGAAAAACTGTTTTTG. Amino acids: CASRLRGTPNEKLFL.

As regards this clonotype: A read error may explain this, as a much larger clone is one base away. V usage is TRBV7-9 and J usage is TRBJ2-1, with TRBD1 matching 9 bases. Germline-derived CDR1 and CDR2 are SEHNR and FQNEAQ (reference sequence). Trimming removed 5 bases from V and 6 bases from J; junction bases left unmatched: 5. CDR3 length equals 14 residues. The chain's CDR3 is CASSPGTGSNEQFF. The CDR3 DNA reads TGTGCCAGCAGCCCGGGGACAGGGAGCAATGAGCAGTTCTTC.

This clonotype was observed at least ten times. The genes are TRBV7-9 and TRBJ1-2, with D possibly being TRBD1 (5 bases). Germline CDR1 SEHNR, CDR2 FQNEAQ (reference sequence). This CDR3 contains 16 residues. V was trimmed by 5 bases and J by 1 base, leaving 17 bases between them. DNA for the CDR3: TGTGCCAGCAGCCTGTCGTCCGGGACTATTAACTATGGCTACACCTTC. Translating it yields CASSLSSGTINYGYTF. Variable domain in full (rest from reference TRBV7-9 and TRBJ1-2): DTGVSQNPRHKITKRGQNVTFRCDPISEHNRLYWYRQTLGQGPEFLTYFQNEAQLEKSRLLSDRFSAERPKGSFSTLEIQRTEQGDSAMYLCASSLSSGTINYGYTFGSGTRLTVV.

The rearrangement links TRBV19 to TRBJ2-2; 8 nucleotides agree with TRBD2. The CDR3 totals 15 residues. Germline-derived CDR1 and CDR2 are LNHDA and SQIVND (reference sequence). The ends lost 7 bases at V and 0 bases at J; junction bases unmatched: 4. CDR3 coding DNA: TGTGCCAGTATTCATAGCGGGGCGAACACCGGGGAGCTGTTTTTT. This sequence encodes CASIHSGANTGELFF.

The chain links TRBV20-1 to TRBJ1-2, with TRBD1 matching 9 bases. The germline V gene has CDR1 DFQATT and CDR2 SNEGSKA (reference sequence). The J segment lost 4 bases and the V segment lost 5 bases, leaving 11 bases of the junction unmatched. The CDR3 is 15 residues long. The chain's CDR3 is CSAVLLGQGSYGYTF. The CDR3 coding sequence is TGCAGTGCTGTCTTGCTAGGACAGGGGAGCTATGGCTACACCTTC.

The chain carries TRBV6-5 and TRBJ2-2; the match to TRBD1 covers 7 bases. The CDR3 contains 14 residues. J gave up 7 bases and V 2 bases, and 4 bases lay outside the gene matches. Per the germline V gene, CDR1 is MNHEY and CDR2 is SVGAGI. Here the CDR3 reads CASSYRQGSGELFF. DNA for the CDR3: TGTGCCAGCAGTTACAGACAGGGTAGCGGGGAGCTGTTTTTT.

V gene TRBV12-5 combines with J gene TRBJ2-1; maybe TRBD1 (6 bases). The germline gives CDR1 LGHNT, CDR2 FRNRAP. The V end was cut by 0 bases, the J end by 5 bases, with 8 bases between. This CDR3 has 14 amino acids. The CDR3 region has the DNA TGTGCTAGTGGTTTGGTAGGGGGACACAATGAGCAGTTCTTC. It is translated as CASGLVGGHNEQFF.

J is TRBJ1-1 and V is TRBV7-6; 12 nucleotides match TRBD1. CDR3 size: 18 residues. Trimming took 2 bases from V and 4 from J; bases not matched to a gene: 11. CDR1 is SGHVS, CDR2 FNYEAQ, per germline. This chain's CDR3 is CASSLRAPGTGGGTEAFF. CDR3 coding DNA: TGTGCCAGCAGCTTAAGGGCCCCTGGGACAGGGGGCGGCACTGAAGCTTTCTTT.

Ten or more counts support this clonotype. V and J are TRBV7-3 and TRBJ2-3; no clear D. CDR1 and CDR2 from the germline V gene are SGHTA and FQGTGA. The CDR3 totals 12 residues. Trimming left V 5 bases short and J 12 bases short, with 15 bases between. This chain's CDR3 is CASSQDGGRQYF. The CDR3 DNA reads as TGTGCCAGCAGCCAGGACGGCGGCCGACAGTATTTT.

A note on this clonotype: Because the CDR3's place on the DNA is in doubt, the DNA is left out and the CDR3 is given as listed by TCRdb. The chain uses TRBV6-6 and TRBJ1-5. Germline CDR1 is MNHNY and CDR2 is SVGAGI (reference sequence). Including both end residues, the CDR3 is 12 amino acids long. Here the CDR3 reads CASSTSTPPQHF.

CDR3 sequence (DNA): TGTGCCAGCAGCAAGGGAGCTAGCGGGCGGGTCAATGAGCAGTTCTTC. As protein: CASSKGASGRVNEQFF. The V gene is TRBV5-5, the J gene TRBJ2-1; 8 bases fit TRBD2. The CDR3 is made up of 16 amino acids. Germline values: CDR1 SGHKS, CDR2 YYEKEE (reference sequence). Unmatched junction bases numbered 12, after V lost 4 bases and J lost 6 bases.

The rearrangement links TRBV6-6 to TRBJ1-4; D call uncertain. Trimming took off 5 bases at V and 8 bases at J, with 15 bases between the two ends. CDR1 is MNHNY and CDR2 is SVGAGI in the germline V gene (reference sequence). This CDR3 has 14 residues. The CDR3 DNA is TGTGCCAGCAGTGAGATAACAGCCCGGGAAAAACTGTTTTTT. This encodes CASSEITAREKLFF.

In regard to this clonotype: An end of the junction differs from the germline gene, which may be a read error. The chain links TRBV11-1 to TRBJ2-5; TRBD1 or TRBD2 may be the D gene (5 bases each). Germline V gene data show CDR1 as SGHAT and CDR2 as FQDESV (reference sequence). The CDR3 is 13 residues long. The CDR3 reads CASRATGGTQIDF. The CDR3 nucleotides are TGTGCCTCCCGGGCCACGGGTGGGACCCAGATAGACTTC.